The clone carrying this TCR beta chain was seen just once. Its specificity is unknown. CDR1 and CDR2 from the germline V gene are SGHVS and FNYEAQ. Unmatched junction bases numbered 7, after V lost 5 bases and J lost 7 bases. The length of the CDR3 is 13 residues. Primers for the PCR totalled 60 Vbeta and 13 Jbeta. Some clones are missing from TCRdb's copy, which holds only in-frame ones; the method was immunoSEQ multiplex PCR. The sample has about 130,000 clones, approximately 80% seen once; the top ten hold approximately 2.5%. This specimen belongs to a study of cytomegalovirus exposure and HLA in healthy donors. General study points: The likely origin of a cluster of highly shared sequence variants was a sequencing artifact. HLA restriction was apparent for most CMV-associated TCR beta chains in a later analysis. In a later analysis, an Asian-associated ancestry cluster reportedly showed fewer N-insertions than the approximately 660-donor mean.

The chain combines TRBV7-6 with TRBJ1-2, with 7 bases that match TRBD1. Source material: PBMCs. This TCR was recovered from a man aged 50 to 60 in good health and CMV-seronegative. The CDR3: CASSGRGSRGYTF. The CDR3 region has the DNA TGTGCCAGCAGCGGCAGGGGGTCGCGTGGCTACACCTTC.